The present entry profiles one T cell receptor (beta chain) with its context. What it binds is not known. Every subset's genomic DNA went evenly onto several immunoSEQ plates. Only in-frame clones appear in the TCRdb table, and some are missing; sequencing was by immunoSEQ multiplex PCR. The profile shows about 990,000 clones, more than 75% of them singletons. CDR1 and CDR2 from the germline V gene are SGDLS and YYNGEE. V was pared by 0 bases and J by 4 bases, with 6 bases of the junction left unmatched. CDR3 length: 15 amino acids. The data were taken from a study of shared clonotypes between healthy human individuals. Study-level information: CD4 naive and memory got three plates each, CD8 naive two, CD8 memory one.

The study, taken as a whole, reports: Among the subsets, naive ones generally showed larger estimated richness than memory ones.

Memory CD4+ cells were the fraction left after CD45RA+ naive selection. This chain connects TRBV9 to TRBJ2-7; 8 bases match TRBD2. Sequencing input: memory CD4+ T cells from PBMCs. Subset reported: CD45RA-negative fraction. The source is a man younger than 35 in good health. Some clones in this sample may be carry-over from other donors' samples. The CDR3 DNA sequence: TGTGCCAGCAGCGTAGCGGGAGGGGGTCTATACGAGCAGTACTTC. It translates to CASSVAGGGLYEQYF.